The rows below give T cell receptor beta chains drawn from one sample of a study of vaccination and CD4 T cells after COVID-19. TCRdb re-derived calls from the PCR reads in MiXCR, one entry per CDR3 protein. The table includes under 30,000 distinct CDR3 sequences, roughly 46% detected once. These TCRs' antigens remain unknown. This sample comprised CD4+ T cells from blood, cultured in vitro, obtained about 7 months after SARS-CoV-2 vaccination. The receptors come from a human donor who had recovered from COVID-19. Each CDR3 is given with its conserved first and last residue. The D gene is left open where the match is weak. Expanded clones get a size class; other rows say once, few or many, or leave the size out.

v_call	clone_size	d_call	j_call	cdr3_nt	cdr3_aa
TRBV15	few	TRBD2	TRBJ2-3	TGTGCCACCAGCATACTAGCGGGAGCATCAGATACGCAGTATTTT	CATSILAGASDTQYF
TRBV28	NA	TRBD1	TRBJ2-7	TGTGCCAGCAGTTTACGAAAGGACAGGGCGACCTACGAGCAGTACTTC	CASSLRKDRATYEQYF
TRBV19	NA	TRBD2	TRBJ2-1	TGTGCCAGTAGTATACTAGCGGGAGGGCCTGGCTCCTACAATGAGCAGTTCTTC	CASSILAGGPGSYNEQFF
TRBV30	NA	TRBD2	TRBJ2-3	TGTGCCTGGAGTTATAGCGGGAGCACAGATACGCAGTATTTT	CAWSYSGSTDTQYF
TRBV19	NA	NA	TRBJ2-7	TGTGCCAGTAGTATAAAGACGGGATCCTACGAGCAGTACTTC	CASSIKTGSYEQYF
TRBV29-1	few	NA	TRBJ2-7	TGCAGCGTTGCTAGCTCCTACGAGCAGTACTTC	CSVASSYEQYF
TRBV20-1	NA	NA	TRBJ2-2	TGCAGTGCTAACCGGGACGGGTTCACCGGGGAGCTGTTTTTT	CSANRDGFTGELFF
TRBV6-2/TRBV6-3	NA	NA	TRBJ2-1	TGTGCCAGCCCATCCCCCGGGGCTAGCGCGCCACAGTTCTTC	CASPSPGASAPQFF
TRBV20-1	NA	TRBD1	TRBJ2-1	TGCAGTGCTACCGTCACAGGGGTAGGATCCTACAATGAGCAGTTCTTC	CSATVTGVGSYNEQFF
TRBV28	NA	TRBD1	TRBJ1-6	TGTGCCAGCAGTTTAGGGGACAGGGTTTCACCCCTCCACTTT	CASSLGDRVSPLHF
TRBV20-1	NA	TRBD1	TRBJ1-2	TGCAGTGCTTTTTCCAGGACAGGGGGCCCCCTGAATGGCTACACCTTC	CSAFSRTGGPLNGYTF
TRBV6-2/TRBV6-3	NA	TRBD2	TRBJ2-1	TGTGCCAGCAGTTACTCGTGGGCTAGCGGGAGAGGGAATGAGCAGTTCTTC	CASSYSWASGRGNEQFF
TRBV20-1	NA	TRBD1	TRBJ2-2	TGCAGTGTTCGGACAGGGGGGGACACCGGGGAGCTGTTTTTT	CSVRTGGDTGELFF
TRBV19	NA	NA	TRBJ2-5	TGTGCCAGTAGTATATTGGGACAATCTCAAGAGACCCAGTACTTC	CASSILGQSQETQYF
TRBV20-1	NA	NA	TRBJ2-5	TGCAGTGCTAGAGGATTAGCTAGTGCCGAGGCCCAGTACTTC	CSARGLASAEAQYF
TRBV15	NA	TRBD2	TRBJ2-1	TGTGCCACCAGCAGAGATACGGGAGGGCCTGGTGAGCAGTTCTTC	CATSRDTGGPGEQFF
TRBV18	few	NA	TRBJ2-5	TGTGCCAGCTCGCCTAATGAAGAGACCCAGTACTTC	CASSPNEETQYF
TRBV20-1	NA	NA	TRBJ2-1	TGCAGTGCCCGAGGGAGGTGGGCTTACAATGAGCAGTTCTTC	CSARGRWAYNEQFF
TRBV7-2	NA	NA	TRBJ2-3	TGTGCCAGCAGCCAAAACCGGGATACGCAGTATTTT	CASSQNRDTQYF
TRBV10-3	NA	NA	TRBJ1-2	TGTGCCATCAGTGAGGTTGCAGGGAACTATGGCTACACCTTC	CAISEVAGNYGYTF
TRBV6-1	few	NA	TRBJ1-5	TGTGCCAGCAGAACCTCGGGTCAGCCCCAGCATTTT	CASRTSGQPQHF
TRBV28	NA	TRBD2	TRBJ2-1	TGTGCCAGCAGTGCCCCCCTGGGGACTAGCGGGAGGCTATACAATGAGCAGTTCTTC	CASSAPLGTSGRLYNEQFF
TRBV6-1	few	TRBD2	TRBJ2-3	TGTGCCAGCAGTGAACTAGCGGGAGCAGATACGCAGTATTTT	CASSELAGADTQYF
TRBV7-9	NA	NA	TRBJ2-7	TGTGCCAGCAGCTTAGTGCGGCCCTACGAGCAGTACTTC	CASSLVRPYEQYF
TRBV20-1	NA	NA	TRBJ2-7	TGCAGTGCTAGAGACCCCGAGGGGGGCTACGAGCAGTACTTC	CSARDPEGGYEQYF
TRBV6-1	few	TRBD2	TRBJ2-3	TGTGCCAGCAGGACCCCCGGGAGGGGACATACGCAGTATTTT	CASRTPGRGHTQYF
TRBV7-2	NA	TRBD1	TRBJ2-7	TGTGCCAGCAGCCGCAGGGGGTCCTACGAGCAGTACTTC	CASSRRGSYEQYF
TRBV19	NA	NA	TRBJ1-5	TGTGCCAGTAGTAAACAGGGATCTCAGCCCCAGCATTTT	CASSKQGSQPQHF
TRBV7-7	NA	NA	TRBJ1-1	TGTGCTAGCAGCCGGACGGAGAACACTGAAGCTATCTTT	CASSRTENTEAIF
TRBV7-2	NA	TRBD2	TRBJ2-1	TGTGCCAGCATCCCGAAGGGTAGCGGGAGGGGAAGCTCCTACAATGAGCAGTTCTTC	CASIPKGSGRGSSYNEQFF
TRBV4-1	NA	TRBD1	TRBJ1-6	TGCGCCAGCCGGGACAGGGGCGCTTCACCCCTCCACTTT	CASRDRGASPLHF
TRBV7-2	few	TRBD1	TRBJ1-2	TGTGCCAGCAGCCCTACCGGGACAGGCAACTATGGCTACACCTTC	CASSPTGTGNYGYTF
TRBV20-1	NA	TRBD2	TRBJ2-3	TGCAGTGCTTACCTAGCGGGAGAATCAGATACGCAGTATTTT	CSAYLAGESDTQYF
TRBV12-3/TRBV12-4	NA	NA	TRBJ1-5	TGTGCCAGCAGCGGCCGGTTTCAGCCCCAGCATTTT	CASSGRFQPQHF
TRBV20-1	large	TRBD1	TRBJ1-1	TGCAGTGCTAGAGATGACAGGGGGCACACTGAAGCTTTCTTT	CSARDDRGHTEAFF
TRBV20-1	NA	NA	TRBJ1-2	TGCAGTCCCCGGGGTTTGGGGGTAGGCTACACCTTC	CSPRGLGVGYTF
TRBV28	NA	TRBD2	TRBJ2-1	TGTGCCAGCAGTCAGGGGGGCGGGAGGGCGAGTGAGCAGTTCTTC	CASSQGGGRASEQFF
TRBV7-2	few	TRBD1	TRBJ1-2	TGTGCCAGCAGCGGAGGACAGGGGGACTATGGCTACACCTTC	CASSGGQGDYGYTF
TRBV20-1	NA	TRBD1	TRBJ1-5	TGCAGTGCCCCCCCCGGGACAGGCGGTCAGCCCCAGCATTTT	CSAPPGTGGQPQHF
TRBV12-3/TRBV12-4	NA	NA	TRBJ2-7	TGTGCCAGCAGTGGGCCGAATGGCTACGAGCAGTACTTC	CASSGPNGYEQYF
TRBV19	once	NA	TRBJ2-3	TGTGCCAGTAGTAATCTAGCCCGATACACAGATACGCAGTATTTT	CASSNLARYTDTQYF
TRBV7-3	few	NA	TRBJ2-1	TGTGCCAGCAGCAATTCGGGGCCCCTACTGAATGAGCAGTTCTTC	CASSNSGPLLNEQFF
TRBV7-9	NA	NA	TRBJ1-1	TGTGCCAGCAGCCAAAGCGGACATGAAGCTTTCTTT	CASSQSGHEAFF
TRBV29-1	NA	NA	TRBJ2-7	TGCAGCGTGACCCCTCGAGGAGAGACTGGCGAGCAGTACTTC	CSVTPRGETGEQYF
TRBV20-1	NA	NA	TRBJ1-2	TGCAGTGCCCGACGGGATGGCTACACCTTC	CSARRDGYTF
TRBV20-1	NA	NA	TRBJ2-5	TGCAGTGCCACGACAGTACAAGAGACCCAGTACTTC	CSATTVQETQYF
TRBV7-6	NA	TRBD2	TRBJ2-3	TGTGCCAGCAGCTTAGGGGGCCGGGAGGTCACAGATACGCAGTATTTT	CASSLGGREVTDTQYF
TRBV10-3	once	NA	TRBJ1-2	TGTGCCATCAGTGCGGGCTGGGATGATGGCTACACCTTC	CAISAGWDDGYTF
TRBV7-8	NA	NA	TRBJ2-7	TGTGCCAGCAGCTTAGAAGCTGGCAGAACCTACGAGCAGTACTTC	CASSLEAGRTYEQYF